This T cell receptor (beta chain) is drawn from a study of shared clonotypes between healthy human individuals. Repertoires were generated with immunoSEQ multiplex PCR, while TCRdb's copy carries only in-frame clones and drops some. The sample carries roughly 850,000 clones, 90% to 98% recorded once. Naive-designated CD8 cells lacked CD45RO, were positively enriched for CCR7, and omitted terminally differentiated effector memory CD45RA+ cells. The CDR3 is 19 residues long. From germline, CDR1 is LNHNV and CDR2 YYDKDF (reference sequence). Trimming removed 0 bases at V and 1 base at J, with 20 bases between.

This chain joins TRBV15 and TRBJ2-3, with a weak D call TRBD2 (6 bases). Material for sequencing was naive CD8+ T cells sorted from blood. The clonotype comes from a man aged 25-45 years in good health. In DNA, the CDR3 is TGTGCCACCAGCAGAGATCCCCCCCGGGAGTCATTGCGCACAGATACGCAGTATTTT. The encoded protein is CATSRDPPRESLRTDTQYF.